This T cell receptor beta chain comes out of a study of blood T cell repertoires in COVID-19. The overall study: Material from acute and convalescent COVID-19 was sourced from the United States, Italy and Spain. In each case, the material was cDNA or gDNA derived from T cells, B-cell-depleted T cells, or PBMCs.

The V and J ends lost 2 bases and 5 bases, in that order; junction bases with no gene match: 3. The CDR3 spans 13 residues. Germline assignment: CDR1 SGHRS and CDR2 YFSETQ. Methods used by the authors: Reference gene primers were amplified, and this amplification served to estimate nucleated cell counts. Produced via immunoSEQ multiplex PCR; TCRdb's table is partial and in-frame only. From that table come the V and J calls and clone size; the DNA was used to work out D and trimming. The sample consists of 170,000 or so clones, more than 75% of them appearing once. The TCR sequence derives from a woman between 18 and 30 years old who had recovered from COVID-19. The source material was peripheral blood. This chain links TRBV5-1 with TRBJ2-7; 8 bases fit TRBD2. The CDR3 protein is CASSFGTRNEQYF. The DNA for the CDR3 is TGCGCCAGCAGCTTCGGGACTAGAAACGAGCAGTACTTC.